Following are 25 T cell receptor beta chains from one sample sequenced in a study of CD8+CD57+ T cells in acquired aplastic anemia. According to the study, genomic DNA was the template for TCR beta VDJ and CDR3 profiling. Via MiXCR, TCRdb re-called the reads, giving one row per CDR3 protein. The sample records 90,000 to 130,000 distinct CDR3 sequences, approximately 49% being singletons. The material sequenced was sorted CD4+, CD8+, or CD8+CD57+ T cells (not recorded which) from PBMCs. These receptors originate from a human donor in good health, serving as a control.

The genes are TRBV15 and TRBJ1-6; D is perhaps TRBD1 (5 bases). Germline CDR1 LNHNV, CDR2 YYDKDF (reference sequence). V lost 1 base and J lost 10, with 14 bases in between. CDR3 size: 15 residues. The CDR3 region is CATSRGGFEGSPLHF. The CDR3 nucleotides read TGTGCCACCAGCAGAGGGGGGTTCGAGGGGTCACCCCTCCACTTT.

This clonotype showed up just once. The V call is TRBV12-3 or TRBV12-4, the J call TRBJ1-6, with TRBD1 identical over 11 bases. The junction had 3 bases not matched to a gene; V was cut back by 5 bases and J by 6 bases. The CDR3 spans 15 residues. Here the CDR3 DNA reads TGTGCCAGCAGTCGGACAGGGGGCGGTAATTCACCCCTCCACTTT. Its protein product is CASSRTGGGNSPLHF.

This clonotype was detected many times. The V call is TRBV5-6, the J call TRBJ1-1, with unresolved D. CDR1 is SGHDT, CDR2 YYEEEE, per germline. V was shortened by 4 bases and J by 7 bases, with 11 bases between the two germline ends. This CDR3 has 12 residues. The CDR3 coding sequence is TGTGCCAGCAGCCTGTACGGGAGTGAAGCTTTCTTT. This gives the protein CASSLYGSEAFF.

This clonotype was picked up many times. Possible read error: a much larger clone is one base away. The V call is TRBV25-1, the J call TRBJ1-2, with no clear D. V was clipped by 2 bases and J by 5 bases, with 15 bases between them. Germline loops: CDR1 MGHDK, CDR2 SYGVNS. CDR3 length: 15 amino acids. For the CDR3, the DNA is TGTGCCAGCAGTGAACAATCCGGACCGAGTTATGGCTACACCTTC. This gives the protein CASSEQSGPSYGYTF.

This rearrangement joins TRBV2 to TRBJ1-6; weak D call: TRBD1 (5 bases). The CDR3 is 13 amino acids. The germline V gene has CDR1 SNHLY and CDR2 FYNNEI. V was trimmed by 6 bases and J by 10 bases, leaving 13 bases between them. CDR3 sequence: CASRGRTGSPLHF. In nucleotides, the CDR3 is TGTGCCAGCAGGGGACGGACGGGATCACCCCTCCACTTT.

This clonotype has at least ten counts. V usage is TRBV9 and J usage is TRBJ1-2, with TRBD1 as a possible D gene (6 bases). This CDR3 is built from 14 residues. Trimming pared 4 bases from V and 4 bases from J, leaving 14 bases between. Germline V gene sequence: CDR1 SGDLS, CDR2 YYNGEE. This chain's CDR3 is CASSLGGGVYGYTF. CDR3 nucleotide sequence: TGTGCCAGCAGCTTAGGTGGGGGCGTCTATGGCTACACCTTC.

The chain joins TRBV5-5 to TRBJ1-5; 7 nucleotides agree with TRBD1. The CDR3 has 16 amino acids. Trimming at V came to 0 bases and at J to 0 bases, leaving 3 bases not matched to a gene. Per germline, CDR1 SGHKS and CDR2 YYEKEE (reference sequence). This chain's CDR3 is CASSLGGTVSNQPQHF. The CDR3 DNA sequence: TGTGCCAGCAGCTTGGGAGGGACAGTTAGCAATCAGCCCCAGCATTTT.

V and J are TRBV10-3 and TRBJ1-2, with TRBD1 identical over 9 bases. The CDR3 length is 14 residues. The germline V gene encodes CDR1 ENHRY and CDR2 SYGVKD. V trimming: 5 bases; J trimming: 5 bases; junction bases outside the gene matches: 6. The CDR3 is CAISPGQGTYGYTF. The CDR3, as DNA: TGTGCCATCAGTCCGGGACAGGGAACTTATGGCTACACCTTC.

This clonotype was picked up many times. This chain uses TRBV5-5 with TRBJ1-1, with D unresolved. This CDR3 spans 15 amino acids. From germline, CDR1 is SGHKS and CDR2 YYEKEE (reference sequence). The V end lost 0 bases, the J end lost 0 bases, and 9 bases lay between the germline ends. CDR3 amino acids: CASSLVGSMNTEAFF. The CDR3 DNA reads TGTGCCAGCAGCTTGGTCGGCAGCATGAACACTGAAGCTTTCTTT.

V is TRBV25-1 and J is TRBJ1-1, with 11 bases aligning to TRBD1. The J segment lost 4 bases and the V segment lost 6 bases, leaving 7 bases of the junction unmatched. The CDR3 is 15 residues long. In germline, CDR1 is MGHDK, CDR2 SYGVNS. The DNA for the CDR3 is TGTGCCAGCAGCGCTCACGGACAGGGGGCCACTGAAGCTTTCTTT. This encodes CASSAHGQGATEAFF.

Note on this clonotype: A much larger clonotype is one base distant, so this may be a read error. The rearrangement uses TRBV7-2 and TRBJ1-1; D is uncertain. CDR3 length equals 12 residues. Germline assignment: CDR1 SGHTA and CDR2 FQGNSA. CDR3 DNA sequence: TGTGCCCGCAGTTCCCCGGGAGGTGAAGCTTTCTTT. Protein: CARSSPGGEAFF.

Written as DNA, the CDR3 is TGTGCCAGCACTCCTCCAGGAATTAACGAAGCTTTCTTT. Its protein product is CASTPPGINEAFF. The chain combines TRBV2 with TRBJ1-1; no definite D call. With 7 bases removed from V and 8 bases from J, the gap between germline ends came to 17 bases. The CDR3 has 13 residues. The V gene's germline CDR1 is SNHLY and CDR2 FYNNEI. Together with reference TRBV2 and TRBJ1-1, the CDR3 gives the full variable domain: EPEVTQTPSHQVTQMGQEVILRCVPISNHLYFYWYRQILGQKVEFLVSFYNNEISEKSEIFDDQFSVERPDGSNFTLKIRSTKLEDSAMYFCASTPPGINEAFFGQGTRLTVV.

V usage is TRBV2 and J usage is TRBJ1-1; D gene unclear. The CDR3 loop spans 12 amino acids. V was cut by 8 bases and J by 1 base, with 8 bases left in between. Germline V gene lookup returns CDR1 SNHLY and CDR2 FYNNEI. The CDR3 sequence: CASGQENTEAFF. CDR3 DNA sequence: TGTGCCAGCGGCCAGGAGAACACTGAAGCTTTCTTT.

CDR3 sequence reads: CASSLSFQLYEQYF. CDR3 nucleotides: TGTGCCAGCAGCCTTAGCTTCCAACTCTACGAGCAGTACTTC. The genes are TRBV2 and TRBJ2-7; the D is unclear. This CDR3 spans 14 amino acids. CDR1 and CDR2 (germline): SNHLY, FYNNEI. Trimming took 6 bases from V and 3 from J, leaving 15 bases between them. The full variable domain, its missing parts supplied by reference TRBV2 and TRBJ2-7, is EPEVTQTPSHQVTQMGQEVILRCVPISNHLYFYWYRQILGQKVEFLVSFYNNEISEKSEIFDDQFSVERPDGSNFTLKIRSTKLEDSAMYFCASSLSFQLYEQYFGPGTRLTVT.

This clonotype was recorded once. The rearrangement uses TRBV29-1 and TRBJ2-7; weak D call: TRBD1 (6 bases). V dropped 4 bases and J dropped 2 bases, with 15 bases sitting between them. Germline V gives CDR1 SQVTM, CDR2 ANQGSEA. The CDR3 runs to 14 residues. The DNA for the CDR3 is TGCAGCGTTGCTGCCGGGACACCAACCTACGAGCAGTACTTC. This gives the protein CSVAAGTPTYEQYF.

As to this clonotype: One base away lies a much larger clone, so this may be a sequencing read error. The rearrangement links TRBV27 to TRBJ2-7; D unclear. Germline lookup yields CDR1 MNHEY and CDR2 SMNVEV (reference sequence). V was clipped by 8 bases and J by 2 bases, with 25 bases between them. The CDR3 is 17 amino acids. The CDR3 DNA is TGTGCCAGCTCAAAACTTCCGGAACACCTATTCGCCTACGAGCAGTACTTC. Protein sequence: CASSKLPEHLFAYEQYF.

The V gene is TRBV10-2, the J gene TRBJ2-2; TRBD1 matches at 8 bases. The CDR3 is 13 residues long. The V and J ends lost 11 bases and 5 bases, in that order; junction bases with no gene match: 7. The germline gives CDR1 WSHSY, CDR2 SAAADI. The CDR3 coding sequence is TGCGCCGCGGGGACAGGTCGGACCGGGGAGCTGTTTTTT. This codes for CAAGTGRTGELFF.

There are many counts of this clonotype. This chain uses TRBV19 with TRBJ2-7; 9 bases are shared with TRBD2. V shed 3 bases, J shed 2 bases, and the junction held 5 bases outside the gene matches. Germline CDR1 and CDR2: LNHDA and SQIVND (reference sequence). The CDR3 is 15 amino acids. CDR3 coding DNA: TGTGCCAGTAGTATCGCTAGCGGGGAAACCTACGAGCAGTACTTC. It is translated as CASSIASGETYEQYF. Complete variable domain (other parts from reference TRBV19 and TRBJ2-7): DGGITQSPKYLFRKEGQNVTLSCEQNLNHDAMYWYRQDPGQGLRLIYYSQIVNDFQKGDIAEGYSVSREKKESFPLTVTSAQKNPTAFYLCASSIASGETYEQYFGPGTRLTVT.

This rearrangement joins TRBV19 to TRBJ1-5, with a tentative D call TRBD1 (5 bases). V dropped 4 bases and J dropped 5 bases, with 15 bases sitting between them. This CDR3 has 15 residues. The V gene's germline CDR1 is LNHDA and CDR2 SQIVND (reference sequence). CDR3 in DNA: TGTGCCAGTAGTACGACAGTGACTCGGGATCAGCCCCAGCATTTT. Translated: CASSTTVTRDQPQHF.

There are a few counts of this clonotype. The V gene is TRBV15, the J gene TRBJ1-4; D is uncertain. CDR3 length: 14 amino acids. Germline-derived CDR1 and CDR2 are LNHNV and YYDKDF (reference sequence). V was trimmed by 1 base and J by 3 bases, leaving 6 bases between them. This chain's CDR3 is CATSRASANEKLFF. In DNA, the CDR3 is TGTGCCACCAGCAGAGCTTCTGCTAATGAAAAACTGTTTTTT.

This chain connects TRBV12-3 or TRBV12-4 to TRBJ2-5; 7 positions agree with TRBD1. V trimming: 5 bases; J trimming: 7 bases; junction bases outside the gene matches: 13. The CDR3 consists of 15 residues. This CDR3 reads CASSLTQGFEGTQYF. CDR3 coding DNA: TGTGCCAGCAGTCTCACACAGGGGTTTGAGGGGACCCAGTACTTC.

The chain links TRBV30 to TRBJ1-5; perhaps TRBD1 as D (5 bases). The V gene lost 3 bases and the J gene lost 2 bases, with 14 bases spanning the gap. The CDR3 covers 15 residues. Germline loops: CDR1 GTSNPN, CDR2 SVGIG (reference sequence). This chain's CDR3 is CAWSLSRVGNQPQHF. The CDR3 region has the DNA TGTGCCTGGAGCCTAAGCAGGGTCGGCAATCAGCCCCAGCATTTT.

This clonotype was found many times. V and J are TRBV5-6 and TRBJ2-5; 8 positions match TRBD2. The CDR3 runs to 15 residues. The germline CDR1 and CDR2 sequences are SGHDT and YYEEEE. J lost 6 bases, V lost 0 bases, and 7 bases had no gene match. CDR3: CASSLAGGGAKTQYF. CDR3 DNA: TGTGCCAGCAGCTTGGCCGGGGGGGGGGCGAAGACCCAGTACTTC. Full variable domain (rest looked up from reference TRBV5-6 and TRBJ2-5): DAGVTQSPTHLIKTRGQQVTLRCSPKSGHDTVSWYQQALGQGPQFIFQYYEEEERQRGNFPDRFSGHQFPNYSSELNVNALLLGDSALYLCASSLAGGGAKTQYFGPGTRLLVL.

This clonotype was seen just once. The chain has TRBV7-8 and TRBJ2-7; either TRBD1 or TRBD2 may supply D (6 bases each). Germline CDR1 is SGHVS and CDR2 is FQNEAQ. The length of the CDR3 is 13 residues. The V end lost 0 bases, the J end lost 5 bases, and 8 bases lay between the germline ends. CDR3 sequence reads: CASSLAGGDEQYF. CDR3 nucleotide sequence: TGTGCCAGCAGCTTAGCCGGGGGCGACGAGCAGTACTTC.

This clonotype was seen more than once but under ten times. This chain links TRBV25-1 with TRBJ2-7; possibly TRBD1 for D (6 bases). Germline V gene lookup returns CDR1 MGHDK and CDR2 SYGVNS. The ends were cut back, 5 bases at V and 3 bases at J, with 20 bases in the middle. CDR3 size: 16 residues. CDR3: CASSLLRIGGVYEQYF. The CDR3, as DNA: TGTGCCAGCAGTTTACTCCGGATAGGGGGAGTCTACGAGCAGTACTTC.